These 28 T cell receptor beta chains share one sample of origin, sequenced in a study of post-analysis software for immune sequencing data. Prepared TCR beta cDNA libraries contained unique molecular identifiers. MiXCR, run by TCRdb on the PCR reads, gives a single entry per CDR3 protein. The sample carries around 250,000 distinct CDR3 sequences, 35% to 45% recorded once. The study's findings and limits: Comparison of patients with controls showed five TRBV segments more frequent in patients, TRBV5-6, TRBV5-1 and TRBV20-1 among them.

The antigens of these receptors remain unknown. The specimen was blood. Receptors were obtained from a girl aged 5-17 years with multiple sclerosis.

Ten or more counts support this clonotype. The chain couples TRBV20-1 to TRBJ2-3; 10 bases align to TRBD2. The CDR3 has 15 residues. Germline V gene sequence: CDR1 DFQATT, CDR2 SNEGSKA (reference sequence). Trimming at V came to 4 bases and at J to 2 bases, leaving 6 bases not matched to a gene. The CDR3 DNA reads as TGCAGTGCTACTCCTAGCGGGAGTATCACAGATACGCAGTATTTT. Its translation: CSATPSGSITDTQYF.

The chain uses TRBV12-3 or TRBV12-4 and TRBJ2-1; D not certain. This CDR3 has 13 amino acids. Trimming pared 5 bases from V and 6 bases from J, leaving 11 bases between. CDR3 in DNA: TGTGCCAGCAGTGAATCCAATGGCAATGAGCAGTTCTTC. Protein sequence: CASSESNGNEQFF.

This clonotype was detected many times. The chain recombines TRBV18 with TRBJ2-1; D is perhaps TRBD2 (5 bases). Trimming shortened V by 6 bases and J by 8 bases, and 26 bases separated the two germline ends. Germline V gene data show CDR1 as KGHSH and CDR2 as LQKENI. This CDR3 has 17 amino acids. In DNA form, the CDR3 reads TGTGCCAGCTCGCCTCCTCGGAGCGGCAATCAAGCCCATGAGCAGTTCTTC. Its translation is CASSPPRSGNQAHEQFF.

With regard to this clonotype: This may arise from a read error, as a much more abundant clone is one base away. The gene calls are TRBV28 and TRBJ1-5, with D hard to call. Germline V gene data show CDR1 as MDHEN and CDR2 as SYDVKM. The CDR3 is 12 residues long. The CDR3 region has the DNA TGTGCCGGCAGCTCGGTTGCGCAGCCCCAGCATTTT. This encodes CAGSSVAQPQHF.

This clonotype was recorded only once. Since a much larger clone is just one base distant, this may be a read error. The V call is TRBV5-1, the J call TRBJ2-1; D not resolved. The CDR3 has 14 amino acids. Germline CDR1 and CDR2: SGHRS and YFSETQ. CDR3 residues: CAGSVGFPYNEQFF. DNA for the CDR3: TGCGCCGGCAGCGTTGGTTTCCCCTACAATGAGCAGTTCTTC.

Details on this clonotype: This may stem from a read error, because a much larger clone lies one nucleotide away. This rearrangement joins TRBV14 to TRBJ2-4, with D unclear. There are 13 residues in the CDR3. Germline assignment: CDR1 SGHDN and CDR2 FVKESK. The V end was cut by 5 bases, the J end by 13 bases, with 18 bases between. The CDR3 nucleotides are TGTGCCAGCAGCTTCGGGTTCTACAATGAGCAGTACTTC. It codes for CASSFGFYNEQYF.

The sample holds one count of this clonotype. This sequence joins TRBV5-1 and TRBJ2-4; 7 bases are a match to TRBD1. The J call is in doubt because the DNA end fits TRBJ2-7 better. In germline, CDR1 is SGHRS, CDR2 YFSETQ. The CDR3 has 14 residues. The CDR3 is CASSLANRGDEQYF. DNA for the CDR3: TGCGCCAGCAGCTTGGCCAACAGGGGAGACGAGCAGTACTTC.

This clonotype was observed a few times. A read error may be the cause here, since a much bigger clone is one base away. V usage is TRBV5-1 and J usage is TRBJ1-2; TRBD1 aligns across 9 bases. The CDR3 has 14 residues. V shed 6 bases and J 0 bases; nucleotides not matched to a gene: 3. CDR1 SGHRS and CDR2 YFSETQ come from the germline V gene. The CDR3 is CASTRDRANYGYTF. DNA for the CDR3: TGCGCCAGCACCCGGGACAGGGCTAACTATGGCTACACCTTC.

This clonotype was found a few times. V gene TRBV12-5 combines with J gene TRBJ2-5; the D is unclear. This CDR3 comprises 14 residues. Germline V gives CDR1 LGHNT, CDR2 FRNRAP. V dropped 2 bases and J dropped 5 bases, with 12 bases sitting between them. CDR3 sequence (DNA): TGTGCTAGTGGTTTGAGTCTTTTGGGGGAGACCCAGTACTTC. Its protein product is CASGLSLLGETQYF.

This clonotype was detected many times. J is TRBJ2-7 and V is TRBV6-1; the D is unclear. The CDR3 totals 15 residues. CDR1 is MNHNS, CDR2 SASEGT, per germline. Trimming took 7 bases from V and 2 from J, leaving 18 bases between them. CDR3 sequence: CASNGLPDKPYEQYF. The CDR3 nucleotides are TGTGCCAGCAACGGCTTGCCTGACAAGCCCTACGAGCAGTACTTC.

This clonotype has just a few counts. This chain joins TRBV27 and TRBJ1-1; no clear D. V dropped 8 bases and J dropped 3 bases, with 13 bases sitting between them. Germline values: CDR1 MNHEY, CDR2 SMNVEV (reference sequence). This CDR3 spans 13 amino acids. Here the CDR3 DNA reads TGTGCCAGCGGTCTCTTTGGGGACACTGAAGCTTTCTTT. It yields the protein CASGLFGDTEAFF.

Ten or more counts support this clonotype. The CDR3 sequence: CASSQERVDGRNTEAFF. The CDR3 DNA reads TGTGCCAGCAGCCAAGAGAGGGTGGACGGCCGGAACACTGAAGCTTTCTTT. This chain joins TRBV3-1 and TRBJ1-1, with D unresolved. V lost 0 bases and J lost 1, with 15 bases in between. Germline assignment: CDR1 LGHDT and CDR2 YNNKEL (reference sequence). CDR3 length equals 17 residues.

This clonotype was picked up many times. The rearrangement uses TRBV10-3 and TRBJ1-1; TRBD1 is a possible D gene (5 bases). The germline V gene encodes CDR1 ENHRY and CDR2 SYGVKD. The CDR3 extends over 13 amino acids. The ends were cut back, 4 bases at V and 3 bases at J, with 9 bases in the middle. The CDR3 here is CAISGGGYTEAFF. DNA of the CDR3: TGTGCCATCAGTGGTGGGGGTTACACTGAAGCTTTCTTT.

There are many counts of this clonotype. V gene TRBV20-1 combines with J gene TRBJ1-5; D is unclear. Germline lookup yields CDR1 DFQATT and CDR2 SNEGSKA (reference sequence). This CDR3 has 15 residues. Trimming left V 0 bases short and J 6 bases short, with 15 bases between. The CDR3 loop reads CSARDARGLAQPQHF. The CDR3, as DNA: TGCAGTGCTAGAGATGCCCGGGGTTTAGCTCAGCCCCAGCATTTT.

The V and J genes are TRBV4-2 and TRBJ1-2, with TRBD1 identical over 11 bases. The CDR3 runs 14 residues. The ends lost 7 bases at V and 3 bases at J; junction bases unmatched: 4. Germline V CDR1 and CDR2: LGHNA, YNFKEQ. DNA for the CDR3: TGTGCCAGCACCAGGACAGGGGGCGACTATGGCTACACCTTC. Translated: CASTRTGGDYGYTF.

This clonotype was observed at least ten times. The chain couples TRBV5-1 to TRBJ2-1, with 9 nucleotides matching TRBD1. Germline V gene data show CDR1 as SGHRS and CDR2 as YFSETQ. Unmatched junction bases numbered 17, after V lost 4 bases and J lost 9 bases. The CDR3 sequence is 17 residues long. This CDR3 is CASSPLVGTGFHGEQFF. The CDR3 bases are TGCGCCAGCAGCCCACTCGTGGGGACAGGGTTCCACGGTGAGCAGTTCTTC.

The count of this clonotype is one. The V and J genes are TRBV27 and TRBJ2-3; tentatively, D is TRBD2 (6 bases). Trimming took off 5 bases at V and 4 bases at J, with 16 bases between the two ends. The CDR3 loop spans 15 amino acids. Germline CDR1 is MNHEY and CDR2 is SMNVEV (reference sequence). This chain's CDR3 is CASSPRGGLPDTQYF. In DNA form, the CDR3 reads TGTGCCAGCAGTCCGAGAGGAGGGCTCCCAGATACGCAGTATTTT.

About this clonotype itself: A much bigger clone sits one base away, suggesting this may be a read error. The DNA for the CDR3 is TGTGCCAGCAGAGCACCGGGACAGGGGGAGACCCAGTTCTTC. It yields the protein CASRAPGQGETQFF. The chain is built from TRBV28 and TRBJ2-1; TRBD1 aligns across 11 bases. Germline CDR1 reads MDHEN; CDR2 reads SYDVKM. The CDR3 covers 14 residues. Trimming took 6 bases from V and 13 from J; bases not matched to a gene: 11.

In this sample, this clonotype turned up many times. The rearrangement uses TRBV28 and TRBJ2-7; D remains ambiguous. Germline CDR1 MDHEN, CDR2 SYDVKM. This CDR3 has 15 amino acids. V lost 6 bases and J 1 base, leaving 16 bases between the germline ends. CDR3 bases: TGTGCCAGCAGAGATCGCAGGTTGGATTCCTACGAGCAGTACTTC. The encoded protein is CASRDRRLDSYEQYF.

This clonotype was detected only a few times. The rearrangement links TRBV9 to TRBJ2-7; D ambiguous. From germline, CDR1 is SGDLS and CDR2 YYNGEE. The CDR3 is 14 residues long. Trimming pared 4 bases from V and 10 bases from J, leaving 21 bases between. The CDR3 sequence: CASSPSPKAETQYF. The CDR3 region has the DNA TGTGCCAGCAGCCCATCACCGAAGGCCGAGACTCAGTACTTC.

This clonotype has a count of ten or more. V gene TRBV5-1 combines with J gene TRBJ2-5, with TRBD2 identical over 13 bases. Trimming at V came to 1 base and at J to 5 bases, leaving 5 bases not matched to a gene. Germline V gene sequence: CDR1 SGHRS, CDR2 YFSETQ. The CDR3 contains 16 residues. The chain's CDR3 is CASSLRLAGGLETQYF. CDR3 in DNA: TGCGCCAGCAGCTTGCGACTAGCGGGAGGTCTCGAGACCCAGTACTTC.

This clonotype turned up a few times. V gene TRBV20-1 combines with J gene TRBJ1-1; TRBD1 matches 9 bases. Germline loops: CDR1 DFQATT, CDR2 SNEGSKA (reference sequence). The CDR3 is made up of 15 amino acids. Losses at the gene ends were 5 bases for V and 3 bases for J; bases not matched to a gene: 10. As DNA, the CDR3 is TGCAGTGCTCGCGCCGGGACAGGGTTGGACACTGAAGCTTTCTTT. Amino acid sequence: CSARAGTGLDTEAFF.

This clonotype was recorded a few times. V usage is TRBV18 and J usage is TRBJ1-1; D is unclear. The germline gives CDR1 KGHSH, CDR2 LQKENI. V gave up 6 bases and J gave up 6 bases, with 11 bases separating them. The CDR3 loop spans 12 amino acids. In DNA form, the CDR3 reads TGTGCCAGCTCGCTCAGAATGGCTGAAGCTTTCTTT. This sequence encodes CASSLRMAEAFF.

The CDR3 protein is CSVERPNSNDNEQFF. The CDR3 DNA reads as TGCAGCGTTGAACGGCCGAACTCCAATGACAATGAGCAGTTCTTC. This sequence joins TRBV29-1 and TRBJ2-1; unclear D gene. The CDR3 has 15 amino acids. Germline CDR1 is SQVTM and CDR2 is ANQGSEA. The V gene lost 2 bases and the J gene lost 5 bases, with 16 bases spanning the gap.

With respect to this clonotype: Since a much larger clone is just one base distant, this may be a read error. J is TRBJ2-1 and V is TRBV29-1, with unresolved D. Germline V gene sequence: CDR1 SQVTM, CDR2 ANQGSEA. The CDR3 is 10 amino acids. V gave up 0 bases and J gave up 13 bases, with 7 bases separating them. The CDR3 is CSVEDATQFF. CDR3 sequence (DNA): TGCAGCGTTGAAGATGCGACCCAGTTCTTC.

A single count supports this clonotype. This chain uses TRBV15 with TRBJ2-7, with D maybe TRBD1 (7 bases). The CDR3 spans 16 residues. In germline, CDR1 is LNHNV, CDR2 YYDKDF (reference sequence). Trimming cost V 2 bases and J 0 bases, with 14 bases left between them. CDR3 nucleotide sequence: TGTGCCACCAGCAGAAGGGGGGCAGGGGGCTCCTACGAGCAGTACTTC. Amino acids: CATSRRGAGGSYEQYF.

This clonotype was counted many times. In nucleotides, the CDR3 is TGTGCCAGCAAGGAGCGGAACGCTTCCGAGCAGTACTTC. Translated: CASKERNASEQYF. This chain uses TRBV2 with TRBJ2-7; the D gene is possibly TRBD2 (5 bases). CDR3 length: 13 residues. The germline CDR1 and CDR2 sequences are SNHLY and FYNNEI. Trimming removed 7 bases from V and 6 bases from J, with 16 bases in between.

Details on this clonotype: Given a much more abundant clone one base away, this may be a read error. The chain joins TRBV20-1 to TRBJ2-1; 11 bases align to TRBD1. CDR3 length: 14 residues. CDR1 is DFQATT and CDR2 is SNEGSKA in the germline V gene (reference sequence). The CDR3 region is CSASPGQGVNGQFF. The CDR3, as DNA: TGCAGTGCTAGTCCGGGACAGGGGGTCAATGGGCAGTTCTTC.